This T cell receptor beta chain is from a study of cytomegalovirus exposure and HLA in healthy donors. This clone has more than one count but fewer than ten. The CDR3 is 16 residues long. CDR1 and CDR2 (germline): SGHNT, YENEEA. V shed 1 base, J shed 0 bases, and the junction held 0 bases outside the gene matches. With 60 Vbeta and 13 Jbeta primers, the PCR was carried out. The method was immunoSEQ multiplex PCR; TCRdb's version includes in-frame clones alone and lacks a portion of them. The table shows around 90,000 clones, with around 64% occurring only once. The receptor comes from a human donor in good health. Sequenced sample: PBMCs. The V call is TRBV11-3, the J call TRBJ2-2; TRBD1 matches at 9 bases. The CDR3: CASSLGTGANTGELFF. CDR3 coding DNA: TGTGCCAGCAGCTTAGGGACAGGGGCGAACACCGGGGAGCTGTTTTTT.